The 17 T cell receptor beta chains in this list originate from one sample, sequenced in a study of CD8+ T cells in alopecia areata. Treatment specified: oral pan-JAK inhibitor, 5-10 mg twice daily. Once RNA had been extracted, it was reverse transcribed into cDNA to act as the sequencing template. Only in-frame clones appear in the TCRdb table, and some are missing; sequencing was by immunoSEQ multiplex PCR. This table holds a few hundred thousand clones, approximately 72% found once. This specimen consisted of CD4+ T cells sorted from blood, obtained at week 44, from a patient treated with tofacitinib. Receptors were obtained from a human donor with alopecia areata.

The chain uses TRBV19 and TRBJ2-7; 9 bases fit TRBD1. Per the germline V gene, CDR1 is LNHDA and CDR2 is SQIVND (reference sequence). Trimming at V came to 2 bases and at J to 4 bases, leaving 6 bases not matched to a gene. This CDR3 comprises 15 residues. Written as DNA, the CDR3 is TGTGCCAGTAGTATACGGGGACAGGGCTTTTACGAGCAGTACTTC. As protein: CASSIRGQGFYEQYF.

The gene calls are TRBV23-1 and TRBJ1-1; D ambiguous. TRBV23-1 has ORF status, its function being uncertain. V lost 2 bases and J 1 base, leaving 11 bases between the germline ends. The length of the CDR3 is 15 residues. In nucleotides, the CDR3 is TGCGCCAGCAGTCAAGTCCCGCCCGGGAACACTGAAGCTTTCTTT. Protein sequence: CASSQVPPGNTEAFF.

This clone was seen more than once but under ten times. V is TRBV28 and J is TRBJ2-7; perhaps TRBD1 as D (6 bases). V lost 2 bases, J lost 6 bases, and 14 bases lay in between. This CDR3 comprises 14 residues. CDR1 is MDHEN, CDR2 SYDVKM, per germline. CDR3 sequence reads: CASSLQAGEIEQYF. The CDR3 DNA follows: TGTGCCAGCAGTTTACAGGCAGGGGAGATCGAGCAGTACTTC.

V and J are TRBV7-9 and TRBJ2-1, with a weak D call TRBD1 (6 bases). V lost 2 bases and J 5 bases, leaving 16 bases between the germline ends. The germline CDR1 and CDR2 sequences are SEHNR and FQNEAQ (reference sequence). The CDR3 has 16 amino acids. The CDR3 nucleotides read TGTGCCAGCAGCTTAATCTTATTGGGGGCGGACAATGAGCAGTTCTTC. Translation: CASSLILLGADNEQFF.

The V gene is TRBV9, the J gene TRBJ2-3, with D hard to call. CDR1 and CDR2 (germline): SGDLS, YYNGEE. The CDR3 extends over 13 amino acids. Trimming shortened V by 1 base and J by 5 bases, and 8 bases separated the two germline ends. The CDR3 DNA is TGTGCCAGCAGCGTACAACCGAGAGATACGCAGTATTTT. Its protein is CASSVQPRDTQYF. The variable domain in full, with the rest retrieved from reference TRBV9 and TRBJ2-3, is DSGVTQTPKHLITATGQRVTLRCSPRSGDLSVYWYQQSLDQGLQFLIQYYNGEERAKGNILERFSAQQFPDLHSELNLSSLELGDSALYFCASSVQPRDTQYFGPGTRLTVL.

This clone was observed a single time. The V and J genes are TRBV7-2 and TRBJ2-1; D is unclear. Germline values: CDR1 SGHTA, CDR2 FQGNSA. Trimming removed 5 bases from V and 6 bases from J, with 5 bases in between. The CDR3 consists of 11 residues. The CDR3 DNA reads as TGTGCCAGCAGCCAACGCAATGAGCAGTTCTTC. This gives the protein CASSQRNEQFF.

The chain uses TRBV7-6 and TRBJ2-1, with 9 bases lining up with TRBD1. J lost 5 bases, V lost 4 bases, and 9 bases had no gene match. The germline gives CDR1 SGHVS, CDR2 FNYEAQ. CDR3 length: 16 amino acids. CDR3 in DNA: TGTGCCAGCAGCTCCTTGGCCGGGACAGGGAACAATGAGCAGTTCTTC. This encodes CASSSLAGTGNNEQFF.

Here the CDR3 reads CSALRQGAYTGELFF. CDR3 nucleotides: TGCAGCGCCTTAAGACAGGGGGCGTATACCGGGGAGCTGTTTTTT. The chain employs TRBV29-1 and TRBJ2-2, with 10 positions matching TRBD1. Germline V gene data show CDR1 as SQVTM and CDR2 as ANQGSEA. J gave up 5 bases and V 7 bases, and 10 bases lay outside the gene matches. The CDR3 length is 15 residues.

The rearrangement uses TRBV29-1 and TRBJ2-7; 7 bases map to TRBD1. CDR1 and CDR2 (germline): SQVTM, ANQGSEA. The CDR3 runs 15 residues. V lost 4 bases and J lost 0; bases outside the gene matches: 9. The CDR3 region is CSVAPFGTASYEQYF. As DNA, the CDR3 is TGCAGCGTTGCCCCCTTCGGGACAGCCTCCTACGAGCAGTACTTC.

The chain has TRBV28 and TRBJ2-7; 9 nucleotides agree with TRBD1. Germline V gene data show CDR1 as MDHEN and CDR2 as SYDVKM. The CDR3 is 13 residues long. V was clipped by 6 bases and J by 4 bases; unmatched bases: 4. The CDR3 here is CASRRQGGYEQYF. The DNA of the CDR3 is TGTGCCAGCAGGCGACAGGGGGGGTACGAGCAGTACTTC.

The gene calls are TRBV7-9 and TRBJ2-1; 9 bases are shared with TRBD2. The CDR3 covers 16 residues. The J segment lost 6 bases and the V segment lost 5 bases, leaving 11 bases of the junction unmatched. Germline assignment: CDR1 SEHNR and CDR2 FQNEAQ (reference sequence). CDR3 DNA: TGTGCCAGCAGCACCCAGGCTAGCGGGGAGGGCAATGAGCAGTTCTTC. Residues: CASSTQASGEGNEQFF.

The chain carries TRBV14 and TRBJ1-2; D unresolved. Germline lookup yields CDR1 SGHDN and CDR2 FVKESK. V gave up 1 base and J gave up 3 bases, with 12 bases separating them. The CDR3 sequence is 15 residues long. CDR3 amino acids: CASSQGWSTHYGYTF. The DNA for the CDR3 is TGTGCCAGCAGCCAAGGGTGGAGTACCCACTATGGCTACACCTTC.

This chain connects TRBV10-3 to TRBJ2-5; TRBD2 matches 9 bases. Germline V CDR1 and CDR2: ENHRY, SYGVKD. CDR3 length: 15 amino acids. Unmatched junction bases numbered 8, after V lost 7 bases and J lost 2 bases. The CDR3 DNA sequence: TGTGCCATCACCCGGGAGCGGGGGGCACAAGAGACCCAGTACTTC. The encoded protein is CAITRERGAQETQYF.

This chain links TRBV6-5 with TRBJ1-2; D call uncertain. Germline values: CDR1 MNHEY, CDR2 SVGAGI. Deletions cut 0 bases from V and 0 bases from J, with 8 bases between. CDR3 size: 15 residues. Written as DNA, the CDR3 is TGTGCCAGCAGTTACTCTCGGGCTTCTAACTATGGCTACACCTTC. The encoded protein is CASSYSRASNYGYTF.

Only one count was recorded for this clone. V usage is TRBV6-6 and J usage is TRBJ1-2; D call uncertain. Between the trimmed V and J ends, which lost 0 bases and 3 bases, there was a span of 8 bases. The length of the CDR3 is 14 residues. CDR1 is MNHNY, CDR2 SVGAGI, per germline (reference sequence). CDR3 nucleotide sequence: TGTGCCAGCAGTTACTCGATCGTCTACTATGGCTACACCTTC. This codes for CASSYSIVYYGYTF.

This CDR3 is CASSLDRAADTQYF. In nucleotides, the CDR3 is TGCGCCAGCAGCTTGGACAGGGCCGCAGATACGCAGTATTTT. The rearrangement links TRBV5-1 to TRBJ2-3, with D maybe TRBD1 (6 bases). Germline loops: CDR1 SGHRS, CDR2 YFSETQ. The CDR3 totals 14 residues. V dropped 0 bases and J dropped 4 bases, with 9 bases sitting between them.

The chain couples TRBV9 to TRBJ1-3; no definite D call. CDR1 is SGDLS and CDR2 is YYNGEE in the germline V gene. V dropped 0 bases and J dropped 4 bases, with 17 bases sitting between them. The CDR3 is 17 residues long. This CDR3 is CASSVAGSTATGNTIYF. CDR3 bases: TGTGCCAGCAGCGTAGCAGGATCCACCGCGACGGGAAACACCATATATTTT.